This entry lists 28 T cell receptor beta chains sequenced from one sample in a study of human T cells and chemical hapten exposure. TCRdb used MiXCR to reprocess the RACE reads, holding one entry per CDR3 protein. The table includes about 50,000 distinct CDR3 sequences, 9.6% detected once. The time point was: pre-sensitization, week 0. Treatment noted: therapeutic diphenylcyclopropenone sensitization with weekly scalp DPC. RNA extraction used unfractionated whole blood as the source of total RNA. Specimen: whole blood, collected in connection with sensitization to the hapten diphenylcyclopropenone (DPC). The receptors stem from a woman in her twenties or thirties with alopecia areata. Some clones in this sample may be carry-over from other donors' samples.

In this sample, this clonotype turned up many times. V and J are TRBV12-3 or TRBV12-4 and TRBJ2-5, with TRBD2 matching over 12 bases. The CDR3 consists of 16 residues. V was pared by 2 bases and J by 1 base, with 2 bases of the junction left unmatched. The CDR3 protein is CASSLTTSGGQETQYF. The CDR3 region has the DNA TGTGCCAGCAGTTTAACGACTAGCGGGGGCCAAGAGACCCAGTACTTC.

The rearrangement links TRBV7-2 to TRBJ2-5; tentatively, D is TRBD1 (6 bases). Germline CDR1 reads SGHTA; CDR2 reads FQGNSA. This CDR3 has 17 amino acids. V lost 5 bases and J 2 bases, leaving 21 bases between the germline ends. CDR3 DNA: TGTGCCAGCAGCCGCCAGGGCAGGGGACCTTATCAAGAGACCCAGTACTTC. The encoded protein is CASSRQGRGPYQETQYF.

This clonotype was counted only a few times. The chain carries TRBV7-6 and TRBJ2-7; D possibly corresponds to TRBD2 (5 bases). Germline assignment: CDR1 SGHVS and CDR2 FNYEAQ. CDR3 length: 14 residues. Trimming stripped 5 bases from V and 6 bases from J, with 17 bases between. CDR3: CASSPRWVGGEQYF. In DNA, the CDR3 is TGTGCCAGCAGCCCCCGATGGGTCGGAGGCGAGCAGTACTTC.

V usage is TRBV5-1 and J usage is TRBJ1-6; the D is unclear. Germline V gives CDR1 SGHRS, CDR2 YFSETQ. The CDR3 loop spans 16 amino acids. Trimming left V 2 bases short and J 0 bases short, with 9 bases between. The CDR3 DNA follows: TGCGCCAGCAGCTTCCAGGCCAACTCCTATAATTCACCCCTCCACTTT. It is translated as CASSFQANSYNSPLHF.

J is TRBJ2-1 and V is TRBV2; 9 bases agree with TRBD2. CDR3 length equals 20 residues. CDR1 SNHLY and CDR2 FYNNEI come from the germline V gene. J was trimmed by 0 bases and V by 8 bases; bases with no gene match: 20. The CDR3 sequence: CASSFRRLAGRSSSYNEQFF. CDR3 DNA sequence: TGTGCCAGCTCCTTCCGTCGGCTAGCGGGGCGCAGTAGCTCCTACAATGAGCAGTTCTTC.

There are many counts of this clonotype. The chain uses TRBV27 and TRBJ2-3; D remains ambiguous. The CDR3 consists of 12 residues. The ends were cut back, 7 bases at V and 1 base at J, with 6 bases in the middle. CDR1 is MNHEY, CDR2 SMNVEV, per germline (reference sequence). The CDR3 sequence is CASTSGTDTQYF. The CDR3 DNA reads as TGTGCCAGCACGTCTGGCACAGATACGCAGTATTTT.

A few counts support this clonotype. The CDR3 DNA reads as TGCAGTGCTAGACCCCCTGGAGGGAGCGATCAGCCCCAGCATTTT. Translating it yields CSARPPGGSDQPQHF. The chain carries TRBV20-1 and TRBJ1-5; D uncertain. The CDR3 is 15 residues long. CDR1 is DFQATT, CDR2 SNEGSKA, per germline (reference sequence). The V and J ends lost 2 bases and 5 bases respectively, with 16 bases between them.

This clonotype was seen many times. CDR3 coding DNA: TGCAGTGCTAGCACAGGGGCCAACCTCAATCAGCCCCAGCATTTT. Translating gives CSASTGANLNQPQHF. The chain links TRBV20-1 to TRBJ1-5; 7 bases map to TRBD1. CDR1 DFQATT and CDR2 SNEGSKA come from the germline V gene (reference sequence). The CDR3 length is 15 residues. Trimming cost V 3 bases and J 3 bases; bases outside gene matches: 8.

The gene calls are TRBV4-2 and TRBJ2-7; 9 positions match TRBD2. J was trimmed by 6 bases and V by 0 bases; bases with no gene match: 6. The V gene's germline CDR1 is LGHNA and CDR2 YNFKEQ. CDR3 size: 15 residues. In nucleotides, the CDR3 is TGTGCCAGCAGCCAAGAGCGGGGGGGCCCCTCCGAGCAGTACTTC. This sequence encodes CASSQERGGPSEQYF.

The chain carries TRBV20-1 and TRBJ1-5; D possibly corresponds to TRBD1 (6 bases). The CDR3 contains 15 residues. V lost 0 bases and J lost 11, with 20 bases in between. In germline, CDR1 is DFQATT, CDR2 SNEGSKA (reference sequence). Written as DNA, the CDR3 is TGCAGTGCTAGAGATACGGGGGGGGCAACGGTGGCCCAGCATTTT. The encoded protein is CSARDTGGATVAQHF.

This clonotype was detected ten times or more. CDR3 loop: CASNQPVGGDTQYF. Here the CDR3 DNA reads TGTGCCAGCAACCAGCCGGTGGGTGGAGATACGCAGTATTTT. The chain combines TRBV28 with TRBJ2-3; D unresolved. The V and J ends lost 7 bases and 5 bases respectively, with 16 bases between them. The CDR3 runs to 14 residues. Germline CDR1 MDHEN, CDR2 SYDVKM.

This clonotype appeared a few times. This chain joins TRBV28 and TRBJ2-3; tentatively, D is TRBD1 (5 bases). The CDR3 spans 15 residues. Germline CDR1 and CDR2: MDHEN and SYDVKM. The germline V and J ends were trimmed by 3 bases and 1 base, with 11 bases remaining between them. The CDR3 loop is CASSFAGPRTDTQYF. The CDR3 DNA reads TGTGCCAGCAGTTTTGCAGGGCCCCGCACAGATACGCAGTATTTT.

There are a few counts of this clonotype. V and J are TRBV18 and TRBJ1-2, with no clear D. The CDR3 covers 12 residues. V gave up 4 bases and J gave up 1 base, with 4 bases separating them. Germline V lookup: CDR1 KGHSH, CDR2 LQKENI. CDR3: CASSQDNYGYTF. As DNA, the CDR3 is TGTGCCAGCTCACAGGATAACTATGGCTACACCTTC.

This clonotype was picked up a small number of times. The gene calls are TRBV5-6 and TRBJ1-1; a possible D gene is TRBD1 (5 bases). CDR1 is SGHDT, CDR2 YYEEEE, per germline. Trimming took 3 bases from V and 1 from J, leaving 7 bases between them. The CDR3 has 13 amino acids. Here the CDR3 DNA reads TGTGCCAGCAGCTGGGGGGAGAACACTGAAGCTTTCTTT. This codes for CASSWGENTEAFF.

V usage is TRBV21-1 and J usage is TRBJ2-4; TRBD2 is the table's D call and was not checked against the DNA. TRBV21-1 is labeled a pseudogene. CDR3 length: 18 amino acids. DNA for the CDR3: TGTGCCAGCAGCAAAATACTAGCGGGGGGCCGAGCCAAAAACATTCAGTACTTC. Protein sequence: CASSKILAGGRAKNIQYF.

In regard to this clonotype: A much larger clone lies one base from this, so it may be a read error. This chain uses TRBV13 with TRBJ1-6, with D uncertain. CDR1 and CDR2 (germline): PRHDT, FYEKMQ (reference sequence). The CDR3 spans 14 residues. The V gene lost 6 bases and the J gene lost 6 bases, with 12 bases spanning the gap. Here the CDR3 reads CASRSGTRNSPLHF. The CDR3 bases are TGTGCCAGCAGGTCAGGAACACGTAATTCACCCCTCCACTTT.

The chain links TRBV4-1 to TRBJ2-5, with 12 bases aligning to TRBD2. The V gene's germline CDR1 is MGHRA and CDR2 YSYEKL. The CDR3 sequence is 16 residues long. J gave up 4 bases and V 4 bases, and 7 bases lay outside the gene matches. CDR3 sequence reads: CASSRLAGGPGETQYF. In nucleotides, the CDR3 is TGCGCCAGCAGCCGGCTAGCGGGGGGGCCAGGAGAGACCCAGTACTTC.

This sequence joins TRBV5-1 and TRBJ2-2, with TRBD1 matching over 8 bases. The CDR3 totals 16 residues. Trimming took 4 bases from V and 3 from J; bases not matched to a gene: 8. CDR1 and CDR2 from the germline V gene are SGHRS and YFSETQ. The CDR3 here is CASSPVDRVDTGELFF. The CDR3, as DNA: TGCGCCAGCAGCCCGGTGGACAGGGTCGACACCGGGGAGCTGTTTTTT.

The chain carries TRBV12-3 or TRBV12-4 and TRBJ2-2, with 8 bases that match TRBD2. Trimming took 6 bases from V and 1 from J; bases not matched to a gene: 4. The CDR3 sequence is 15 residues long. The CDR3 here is CASRPGLGNTGELFF. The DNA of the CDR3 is TGTGCCAGCAGACCGGGACTAGGGAACACCGGGGAGCTGTTTTTT.

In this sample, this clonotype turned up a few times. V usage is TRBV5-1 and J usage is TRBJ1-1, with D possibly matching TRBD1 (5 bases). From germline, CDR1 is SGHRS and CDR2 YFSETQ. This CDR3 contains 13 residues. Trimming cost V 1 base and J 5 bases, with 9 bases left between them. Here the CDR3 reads CASSLQGGTEAFF. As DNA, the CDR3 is TGCGCCAGCAGCTTGCAGGGAGGGACTGAAGCTTTCTTT. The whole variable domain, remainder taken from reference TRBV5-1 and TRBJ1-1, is KAGVTQTPRYLIKTRGQQVTLSCSPISGHRSVSWYQQTPGQGLQFLFEYFSETQRNKGNFPGRFSGRQFSNSRSEMNVSTLELGDSALYLCASSLQGGTEAFFGQGTRLTVV.

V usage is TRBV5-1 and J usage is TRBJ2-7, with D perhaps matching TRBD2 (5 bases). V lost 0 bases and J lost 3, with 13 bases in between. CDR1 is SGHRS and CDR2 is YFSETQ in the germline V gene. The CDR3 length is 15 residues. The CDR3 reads CASSLDGFEGYEQYF. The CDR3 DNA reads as TGCGCCAGCAGCTTGGACGGGTTTGAGGGCTACGAGCAGTACTTC.

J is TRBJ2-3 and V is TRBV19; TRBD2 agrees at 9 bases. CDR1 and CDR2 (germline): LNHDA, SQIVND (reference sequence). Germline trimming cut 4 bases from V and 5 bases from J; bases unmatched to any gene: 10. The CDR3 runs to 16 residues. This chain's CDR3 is CASSTPWRGGGDTQYF. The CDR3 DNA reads TGTGCCAGTAGTACCCCGTGGCGGGGGGGAGGAGATACGCAGTATTTT.

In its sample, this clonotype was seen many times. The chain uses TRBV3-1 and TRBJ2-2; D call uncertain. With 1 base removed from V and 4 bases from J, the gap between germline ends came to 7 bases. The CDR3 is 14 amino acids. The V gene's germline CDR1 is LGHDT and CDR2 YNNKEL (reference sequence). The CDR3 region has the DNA TGTGCCAGCAGCCAAGCTAGAGGCACCGGGGAGCTGTTTTTT. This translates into CASSQARGTGELFF.

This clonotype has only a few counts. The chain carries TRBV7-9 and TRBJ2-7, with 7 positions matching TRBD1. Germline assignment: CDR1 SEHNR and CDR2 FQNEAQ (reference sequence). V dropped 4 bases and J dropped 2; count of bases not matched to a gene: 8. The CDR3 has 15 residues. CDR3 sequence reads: CASSSSRDRAYEQYF. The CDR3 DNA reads TGTGCCAGCAGCTCCAGTCGGGACAGAGCCTACGAGCAGTACTTC.

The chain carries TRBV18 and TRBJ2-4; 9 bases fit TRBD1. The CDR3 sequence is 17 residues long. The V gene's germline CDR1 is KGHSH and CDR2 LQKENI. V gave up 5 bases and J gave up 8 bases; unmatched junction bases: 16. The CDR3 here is CASSFSDRGPPADIQYF. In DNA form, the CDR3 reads TGTGCCAGCTCATTCTCGGACAGGGGTCCTCCCGCGGACATTCAGTACTTC.

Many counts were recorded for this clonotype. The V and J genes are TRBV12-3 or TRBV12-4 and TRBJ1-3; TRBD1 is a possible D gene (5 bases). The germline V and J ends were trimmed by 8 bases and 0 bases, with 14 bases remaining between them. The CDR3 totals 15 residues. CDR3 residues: CASCASGTSGNTIYF. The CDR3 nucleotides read TGTGCCAGCTGCGCTTCAGGGACCTCTGGAAACACCATATATTTT.

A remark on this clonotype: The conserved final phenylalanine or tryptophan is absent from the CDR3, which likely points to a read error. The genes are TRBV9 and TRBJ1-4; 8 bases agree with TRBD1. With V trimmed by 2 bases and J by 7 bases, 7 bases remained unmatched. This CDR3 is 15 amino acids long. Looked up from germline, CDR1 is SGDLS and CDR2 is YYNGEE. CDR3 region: CASSVQGAGIEKLFL. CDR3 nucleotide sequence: TGTGCCAGCAGCGTCCAGGGGGCAGGGATTGAAAAACTGTTTTTG.

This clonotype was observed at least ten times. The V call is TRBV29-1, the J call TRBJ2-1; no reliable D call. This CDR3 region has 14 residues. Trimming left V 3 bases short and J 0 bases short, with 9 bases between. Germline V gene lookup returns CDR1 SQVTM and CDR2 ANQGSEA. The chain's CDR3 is CSVDGPSSYNEQFF. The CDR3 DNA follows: TGCAGCGTTGACGGGCCCAGCTCCTACAATGAGCAGTTCTTC.